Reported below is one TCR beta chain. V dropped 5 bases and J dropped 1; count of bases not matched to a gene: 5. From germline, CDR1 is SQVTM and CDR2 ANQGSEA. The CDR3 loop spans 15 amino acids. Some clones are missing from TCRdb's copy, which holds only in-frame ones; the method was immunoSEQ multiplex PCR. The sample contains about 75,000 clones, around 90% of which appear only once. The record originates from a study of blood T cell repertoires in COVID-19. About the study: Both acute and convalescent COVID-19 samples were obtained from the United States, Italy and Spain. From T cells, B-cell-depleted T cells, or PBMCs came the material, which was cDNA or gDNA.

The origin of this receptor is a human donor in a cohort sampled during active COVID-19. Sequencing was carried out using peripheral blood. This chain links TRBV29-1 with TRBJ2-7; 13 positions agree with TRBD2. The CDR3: CSVRGLAGASYEQYF. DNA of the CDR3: TGCAGCGTTAGAGGACTAGCGGGAGCGTCCTACGAGCAGTACTTC.